This TCR beta chain is drawn from a study of identical twins. TCRdb used MiXCR to reprocess the 5' RACE reads, holding one entry per CDR3 protein. The sample lists about 1.7 million distinct CDR3 sequences; about 31% were seen once. The length of the CDR3 is 17 residues. The V and J ends lost 3 bases and 2 bases respectively, with 19 bases between them. Germline CDR1 and CDR2: SGHTS and YDEGEE. The source is a newborn girl in good health. The sequenced material came from cord blood. V and J are TRBV5-8 and TRBJ2-3, with D perhaps given as TRBD1 or TRBD2 (5 bases each). The CDR3 spells CASSYRGGRDITDTQYF. As DNA, the CDR3 is TGTGCCAGCAGCTACCGTGGAGGCAGGGATATCACAGATACGCAGTATTTT.